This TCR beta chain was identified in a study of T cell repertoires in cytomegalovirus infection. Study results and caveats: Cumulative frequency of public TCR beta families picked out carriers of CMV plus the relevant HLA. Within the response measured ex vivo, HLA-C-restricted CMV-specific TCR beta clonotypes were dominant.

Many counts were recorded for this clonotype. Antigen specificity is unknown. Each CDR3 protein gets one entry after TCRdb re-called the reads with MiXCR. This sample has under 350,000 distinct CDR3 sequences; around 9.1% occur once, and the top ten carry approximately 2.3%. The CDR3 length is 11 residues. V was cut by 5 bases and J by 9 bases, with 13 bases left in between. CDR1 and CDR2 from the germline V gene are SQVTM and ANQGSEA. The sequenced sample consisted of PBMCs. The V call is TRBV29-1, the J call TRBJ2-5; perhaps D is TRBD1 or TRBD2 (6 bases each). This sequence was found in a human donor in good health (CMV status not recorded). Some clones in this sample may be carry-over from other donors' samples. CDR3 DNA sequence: TGCAGCGTTTCGGGGGCCGAGGCCCAGTACTTC. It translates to CSVSGAEAQYF.